This entry features one T cell receptor (beta chain) sequence. The antigen is unknown. This sample is drawn from a study of OX40 agonist ivuxolimab in advanced cancers. Study summary: Hepatocellular carcinoma, melanoma, renal cell or head and neck cancer occurred in dose-escalation patients. With a range of roughly 20 to 80, age averaged about 58 years, and 70% to 85% were male. Findings of the study overall: Antigen specificity of clonally expanded peripheral T cells was not established.

Data came from immunoSEQ multiplex PCR; TCRdb stores just in-frame clones and leaves some out. The data contain over 65,000 clones, around 93% of them singletons. This TCR was recovered from an adult with an advanced solid tumor such as melanoma, head and neck, liver or kidney cancer. Sequencing was performed on CD4+ or CD8+ T cells sorted from blood, taken in a trial of the OX40 agonist ivuxolimab.

CDR3 in DNA: TGTGCCAGCAGCCGAAAACAAGGTGGGGATACGCAGTATTTT. Translation gives CASSRKQGGDTQYF. This chain uses TRBV7-9 with TRBJ2-3; no firm D call. V shed 5 bases and J shed 6 bases, with 15 bases lying between them. The CDR3 contains 14 residues. From germline, CDR1 is SEHNR and CDR2 FQNEAQ (reference sequence).